Following are 7 T cell receptor beta chains from one sample sequenced in a study of B cell selection in AIRE deficiency. The regulatory T cell sort gate was CD4+CD25hiCD127low/negative. The protocol was immunoSEQ multiplex PCR, while the TCRdb copy is restricted to in-frame clones and leaves out a portion. This table holds tens of thousands of clones, around nine tenths found once. Sequencing was carried out using CD4+CD25+ Tregs sorted from PBMCs. The receptors were gathered from a human donor in good health.

The chain employs TRBV10-3 and TRBJ1-1; tentative D call: TRBD1 (5 bases). The CDR3 extends over 14 amino acids. Per germline, CDR1 ENHRY and CDR2 SYGVKD. With 6 bases removed from V and 1 base from J, the gap between germline ends came to 12 bases. DNA of the CDR3: TGTGCCATCAGCGACAGTGGAAAGAACACTGAAGCTTTCTTT. This gives the protein CAISDSGKNTEAFF.

The chain employs TRBV5-6 and TRBJ1-6; D not resolved. Germline CDR1 and CDR2: SGHDT and YYEEEE. The ends were cut back, 4 bases at V and 7 bases at J, with 15 bases in the middle. The CDR3 covers 15 residues. CDR3 loop: CASSMFLDGNSPLHF. CDR3 sequence (DNA): TGTGCCAGCAGCATGTTTTTAGACGGCAATTCACCCCTCCACTTT.

The J gene is TRBJ1-1, the V gene TRBV18; D is unresolved. The CDR3 runs 14 residues. Per the germline V gene, CDR1 is KGHSH and CDR2 is LQKENI. V dropped 3 bases and J dropped 4 bases, with 12 bases sitting between them. In DNA form, the CDR3 reads TGTGCCAGCTCACCTGTGGGTCGGGCCACTGAAGCTTTCTTT. Amino acids: CASSPVGRATEAFF.

The CDR3 reads CASTAGTGAYQTQYF. The CDR3 DNA reads as TGTGCCAGCACCGCCGGGACAGGGGCCTATCAGACCCAGTACTTC. The genes are TRBV2 and TRBJ2-5; 10 bases match TRBD1. There are 15 residues in the CDR3. The germline V gene has CDR1 SNHLY and CDR2 FYNNEI. V shed 7 bases and J 6 bases; nucleotides not matched to a gene: 11. The full variable domain, rest sourced from reference TRBV2 and TRBJ2-5, is EPEVTQTPSHQVTQMGQEVILRCVPISNHLYFYWYRQILGQKVEFLVSFYNNEISEKSEIFDDQFSVERPDGSNFTLKIRSTKLEDSAMYFCASTAGTGAYQTQYFGPGTRLLVL.

This clone was detected once. The chain employs TRBV5-1 and TRBJ2-5, with D possibly being TRBD2 (5 bases). Germline V lookup: CDR1 SGHRS, CDR2 YFSETQ. The CDR3 spans 14 residues. Deletions cut 0 bases from V and 2 bases from J, with 8 bases between. This CDR3 is CASSLVGRQETQYF. In DNA form, the CDR3 reads TGCGCCAGCAGCTTGGTAGGGAGACAAGAGACCCAGTACTTC.

The rearrangement links TRBV6-6 to TRBJ2-5; 9 bases fit TRBD2. The germline CDR1 and CDR2 sequences are MNHNY and SVGAGI (reference sequence). CDR3 length: 13 residues. V was pared by 6 bases and J by 3 bases, with 2 bases of the junction left unmatched. CDR3 sequence: CASRTSGKETQYF. CDR3 bases: TGTGCCAGCAGGACTAGCGGAAAAGAGACCCAGTACTTC.

This clone was picked up one time. V gene TRBV5-6 combines with J gene TRBJ2-5; D not certain. Germline V gene lookup returns CDR1 SGHDT and CDR2 YYEEEE. The length of the CDR3 is 16 residues. The V and J ends lost 0 bases and 5 bases respectively, with 17 bases between them. The CDR3 nucleotides read TGTGCCAGCAGCTTGGTGGCAGGAACCTCCAGTGAGACCCAGTACTTC. Protein product: CASSLVAGTSSETQYF.